Each of the 25 T cell receptor beta chains below was sequenced from the same sample in a study of control samples from healthy donors and cancer patients. TCRdb's copy holds only in-frame clones and misses some; the assay was immunoSEQ multiplex PCR. The profile shows tens of thousands of clones, 87% of them singletons. The sample was blood. All receptors come from a man aged 50 or older in good health.

The V call is TRBV6-2 or TRBV6-3, the J call TRBJ1-2; TRBD1 is a possible D gene (5 bases). The germline V gene encodes CDR1 MNHEY and CDR2 SVGEGT. V lost 4 bases and J lost 6, with 12 bases in between. The CDR3 consists of 13 residues. In DNA, the CDR3 is TGTGCCAGCAGTTTCGCAGGGTCCGATGGCTACACCTTC. This codes for CASSFAGSDGYTF.

This sequence joins TRBV4-1 and TRBJ1-1; no clear D. The V gene lost 0 bases and the J gene lost 3 bases, with 14 bases spanning the gap. The CDR3 consists of 16 residues. Per the germline V gene, CDR1 is MGHRA and CDR2 is YSYEKL. The CDR3 spells CASSQDRMIAHTEAFF. DNA of the CDR3: TGCGCCAGCAGCCAAGATAGGATGATCGCTCACACTGAAGCTTTCTTT.

J is TRBJ2-3 and V is TRBV7-9, with a possible D match to TRBD2 (6 bases). Looked up from germline, CDR1 is SEHNR and CDR2 is FQNEAQ (reference sequence). There are 16 residues in the CDR3. V was shortened by 4 bases and J by 2 bases, with 16 bases between the two germline ends. CDR3 coding DNA: TGTGCCAGCAGCTCCCCCTTTAGCGGTATCACAGATACGCAGTATTTT. Protein: CASSSPFSGITDTQYF.

DNA for the CDR3: TGTGCCATCAGTGTTGAGGGAGGGCCATCCGAGACCCAGTACTTC. Its protein is CAISVEGGPSETQYF. This chain joins TRBV10-3 and TRBJ2-5, with 7 bases matching TRBD2. Germline V gives CDR1 ENHRY, CDR2 SYGVKD. V gave up 4 bases and J gave up 5 bases; unmatched junction bases: 10. The CDR3 is made up of 15 amino acids.

This chain links TRBV4-1 with TRBJ1-6; D unclear. This CDR3 has 18 residues. Germline V gives CDR1 MGHRA, CDR2 YSYEKL. The V gene lost 3 bases and the J gene lost 7 bases, with 22 bases spanning the gap. CDR3 loop: CASSQDSFREALNSPLHF. DNA for the CDR3: TGCGCCAGCAGCCAGGACTCCTTCCGGGAAGCCTTAAATTCACCCCTCCACTTT.

V gene TRBV28 combines with J gene TRBJ1-3, with 9 bases lining up with TRBD1. Germline V CDR1 and CDR2: MDHEN, SYDVKM. V was clipped by 5 bases and J by 0 bases; unmatched bases: 2. CDR3 length equals 15 residues. CDR3 in amino acids: CASSTQGASGNTIYF. In DNA form, the CDR3 reads TGTGCCAGCAGTACACAGGGGGCCTCTGGAAACACCATATATTTT.

V gene TRBV10-1 combines with J gene TRBJ2-7, with TRBD2 matching 9 bases. Trimming cost V 8 bases and J 3 bases; bases outside gene matches: 8. The CDR3 is 14 residues long. Per germline, CDR1 WNHNN and CDR2 SYGVQD (reference sequence). The DNA for the CDR3 is TGCGCCAGCGGTTGCGGGAGGGAATACTACGAGCAGTACTTC. Its translation: CASGCGREYYEQYF.

The V and J genes are TRBV30 and TRBJ1-5; D ambiguous. Trimming stripped 1 base from V and 4 bases from J, with 5 bases between. The CDR3 is 12 amino acids. Germline V gene sequence: CDR1 GTSNPN, CDR2 SVGIG (reference sequence). The CDR3 region is CAWSGGNQPQHF. The CDR3 DNA reads as TGTGCCTGGAGTGGTGGGAATCAGCCCCAGCATTTT.

The chain links TRBV9 to TRBJ1-2, with D maybe TRBD1 (6 bases). The CDR3 sequence is 14 residues long. V was shortened by 0 bases and J by 8 bases, with 14 bases between the two germline ends. Germline loops: CDR1 SGDLS, CDR2 YYNGEE. The CDR3 coding sequence is TGTGCCAGCAGCGTAGCGACAGGAATTAGCGGCTACACCTTC. This encodes CASSVATGISGYTF.

This clone has just a few counts. The V and J genes are TRBV24-1 and TRBJ2-1; TRBD1 matches 8 bases. Germline assignment: CDR1 KGHDR and CDR2 SFDVKD. J lost 2 bases, V lost 3 bases, and 8 bases had no gene match. The CDR3 extends over 17 amino acids. The CDR3 protein is CATSDPRTGPPYNEQFF. The CDR3 DNA reads as TGTGCCACCAGTGATCCGCGGACAGGGCCCCCCTACAATGAGCAGTTCTTC.

This clone was seen only once. The chain combines TRBV10-2 with TRBJ2-7; TRBD2 matches at 11 bases. V lost 6 bases, J lost 1 base, and 5 bases stayed unmatched. CDR1 and CDR2 (germline): WSHSY, SAAADI. The CDR3 has 15 amino acids. CDR3 in DNA: TGCGCCAGCAGCATGGGACTAGCGGTATCCTACGAGCAGTACTTC. Its protein is CASSMGLAVSYEQYF.

The CDR3, as DNA: TGTGCCAGCAGCCCGACAGGGACAAACTATGGCTACACCTTC. Translating gives CASSPTGTNYGYTF. J is TRBJ1-2 and V is TRBV14; 7 bases match TRBD1. There are 14 residues in the CDR3. Looked up from germline, CDR1 is SGHDN and CDR2 is FVKESK. The ends lost 4 bases at V and 2 bases at J; junction bases unmatched: 4.

The chain has TRBV4-2 and TRBJ2-3; 8 nucleotides align to TRBD2. Germline loops: CDR1 LGHNA, CDR2 YNFKEQ. This CDR3 spans 15 amino acids. J was trimmed by 2 bases and V by 4 bases; bases with no gene match: 5. CDR3 residues: CASSLGGGSTDTQYF. The CDR3, as DNA: TGTGCCAGCAGCCTCGGGGGGGGATCCACAGATACGCAGTATTTT.

The gene calls are TRBV4-1 and TRBJ2-1; a weak D match, TRBD2 (6 bases). The germline V gene has CDR1 MGHRA and CDR2 YSYEKL. V lost 5 bases and J 4 bases, leaving 12 bases between the germline ends. The CDR3 covers 14 residues. CDR3 bases: TGCGCCAGCAGCGCCGGGACTCCGTACAATGAGCAGTTCTTC. Residues: CASSAGTPYNEQFF.

The V and J genes are TRBV7-8 and TRBJ2-7; 10 bases fit TRBD2. After removal of 5 bases from V and 0 bases from J, the junction contained 7 bases not matched to a gene. Germline V gene lookup returns CDR1 SGHVS and CDR2 FQNEAQ. The length of the CDR3 is 16 residues. As DNA, the CDR3 is TGTGCCAGCAGCCTGGCGACTAGCGGGCTCTCCTACGAGCAGTACTTC. This codes for CASSLATSGLSYEQYF.

The chain links TRBV23-1 to TRBJ1-2; maybe TRBD1 (6 bases). Being an ORF, TRBV23-1 has a function that is uncertain. CDR3 length: 15 residues. Between the trimmed V and J ends, which lost 2 bases and 1 base, there was a span of 11 bases. The CDR3 loop reads CASSQPQGINYGYTF. The CDR3 DNA reads as TGCGCCAGCAGTCAACCACAGGGCATTAACTATGGCTACACCTTC.

The chain couples TRBV4-3 to TRBJ1-2; 8 bases are a match to TRBD1. CDR3 length equals 15 residues. Trimming cost V 0 bases and J 5 bases; bases outside gene matches: 5. Germline CDR1 reads LGHNA; CDR2 reads YSLEER. The CDR3: CASSQDRQGIYGYTF. CDR3 in DNA: TGCGCCAGCAGCCAAGATCGACAGGGGATTTATGGCTACACCTTC.

This clone has only one observation. CDR3 amino acids: CASSLEASGSTDTQYF. CDR3 coding DNA: TGTGCCAGCAGCTTGGAGGCTAGCGGGAGCACAGATACGCAGTATTTT. The chain combines TRBV5-4 with TRBJ2-3; 8 nucleotides match TRBD2. V lost 0 bases to trimming and J lost 0 bases; unmatched junction nucleotides: 3. This CDR3 contains 16 residues. Germline V gene sequence: CDR1 SGHNT, CDR2 YYREEE (reference sequence).

CDR3 nucleotide sequence: TGTGCCAGCAGTTACTCAGGGCAGACCCTGAACTATGGCTACACCTTC. It is translated as CASSYSGQTLNYGYTF. The rearrangement joins TRBV6-5 to TRBJ1-2, with no clear D. Germline loops: CDR1 MNHEY, CDR2 SVGAGI. Trimming left V 0 bases short and J 2 bases short, with 13 bases between. This CDR3 spans 16 amino acids.

The table lists this clone with a count of one. The same CDR3 also results from other DNA sequences found in this sample. CDR3 nucleotide sequence: TGTGCCAGCTCACCATCGGACAGGGGAGAAGAGACCCAGTACTTC. This codes for CASSPSDRGEETQYF. The V call is TRBV18, the J call TRBJ2-5, with 9 bases aligning to TRBD1. Germline values: CDR1 KGHSH, CDR2 LQKENI. The CDR3 loop spans 15 amino acids. V shed 2 bases, J shed 3 bases, and the junction held 4 bases outside the gene matches.

The chain recombines TRBV12-3 or TRBV12-4 with TRBJ2-7; D gene uncertain. V lost 6 bases and J 5 bases, leaving 8 bases between the germline ends. The CDR3 has 11 amino acids. CDR3 sequence: CASSHVHEQYV. The CDR3 bases are TGTGCCAGCAGCCACGTTCACGAGCAGTACGTC.

CDR3 in amino acids: CSAPGLNYGYTF. Here the CDR3 DNA reads TGCAGCGCCCCCGGGCTGAACTATGGCTACACCTTC. This chain connects TRBV29-1 to TRBJ1-2; unclear D gene. V lost 7 bases to trimming and J lost 2 bases, with 11 bases between them. The CDR3 loop spans 12 amino acids. Germline CDR1 reads SQVTM; CDR2 reads ANQGSEA.

The chain carries TRBV24-1 and TRBJ1-3, with a possible D match to TRBD1 (6 bases). Trimming left V 0 bases short and J 9 bases short, with 14 bases between. The CDR3 has 15 residues. Germline V gene sequence: CDR1 KGHDR, CDR2 SFDVKD. The CDR3 loop reads CATSDLPNRDATIYF. The CDR3 DNA sequence: TGTGCCACCAGTGATTTGCCGAACAGGGACGCCACCATATATTTT.

This clone was picked up one time. The V gene is TRBV2, the J gene TRBJ2-3; D unresolved. This CDR3 is 14 amino acids long. Looked up from germline, CDR1 is SNHLY and CDR2 is FYNNEI. V shed 2 bases and J shed 2 bases, with 8 bases lying between them. The chain's CDR3 is CASSESRNTDTQYF. The CDR3 DNA follows: TGTGCCAGCAGTGAAAGTCGGAACACAGATACGCAGTATTTT.

The genes are TRBV19 and TRBJ2-5, with 9 positions matching TRBD1. CDR3 size: 13 residues. CDR1 is LNHDA, CDR2 SQIVND, per germline (reference sequence). J was trimmed by 6 bases and V by 5 bases; bases with no gene match: 4. The CDR3 DNA follows: TGTGCCAGTAGTTCCGGGACAGGGAAGACCCAGTACTTC. Its translation: CASSSGTGKTQYF. The entire variable domain, with the rest obtained from reference TRBV19 and TRBJ2-5, is as follows: DGGITQSPKYLFRKEGQNVTLSCEQNLNHDAMYWYRQDPGQGLRLIYYSQIVNDFQKGDIAEGYSVSREKKESFPLTVTSAQKNPTAFYLCASSSGTGKTQYFGPGTRLLVL.